Each of the 26 T cell receptor beta chains below was sequenced from the same sample in a study of cytomegalovirus exposure and HLA in healthy donors. The PCR had 60 Vbeta and 13 Jbeta primers. Data came from immunoSEQ multiplex PCR; TCRdb stores just in-frame clones and leaves some out. The data show approximately 130,000 clones, less than 10% seen once. The specimen sequenced was PBMCs. All receptors derive from a woman aged 35 to 49 in good health and CMV-seropositive.

This clone showed up just a few times. The chain joins TRBV5-1 to TRBJ1-1; D unclear. The CDR3 runs to 13 residues. The germline V and J ends were trimmed by 0 bases and 8 bases, with 11 bases remaining between them. Germline lookup yields CDR1 SGHRS and CDR2 YFSETQ. CDR3 amino acids: CASSLAGSPEAFF. The DNA of the CDR3 is TGCGCCAGCAGCTTGGCGGGGAGCCCGGAAGCTTTCTTT. The full variable domain, with the rest looked up from reference TRBV5-1 and TRBJ1-1, is KAGVTQTPRYLIKTRGQQVTLSCSPISGHRSVSWYQQTPGQGLQFLFEYFSETQRNKGNFPGRFSGRQFSNSRSEMNVSTLELGDSALYLCASSLAGSPEAFFGQGTRLTVV.

Concerning this clone: Other DNA sequences from this sample encode an identical CDR3 as well. The chain joins TRBV6-5 to TRBJ1-4; possibly TRBD1 for D (6 bases). Trimming shortened V by 2 bases and J by 7 bases, and 17 bases separated the two germline ends. Looked up from germline, CDR1 is MNHEY and CDR2 is SVGAGI. The CDR3 has 16 amino acids. The CDR3 nucleotides read TGTGCCAGCAGTTACAACAGGGTACCGTCGAGTGAAAAACTGTTTTTT. Its translation is CASSYNRVPSSEKLFF.

This clone was observed a few times. V usage is TRBV2 and J usage is TRBJ2-5; D perhaps matches TRBD1 (5 bases). The CDR3 is 13 amino acids. Trimming shortened V by 7 bases and J by 4 bases, and 13 bases separated the two germline ends. CDR1 and CDR2 from the germline V gene are SNHLY and FYNNEI. CDR3 coding DNA: TGTGCCAGCACCGAAGTAAGGGGAGAGACCCAGTACTTC. Translation gives CASTEVRGETQYF.

This clone was counted only a few times. This chain links TRBV5-1 with TRBJ1-1; 8 bases line up with TRBD1. Germline V gene lookup returns CDR1 SGHRS and CDR2 YFSETQ. The CDR3 is 15 residues long. V was pared by 4 bases and J by 6 bases, with 11 bases of the junction left unmatched. In nucleotides, the CDR3 is TGCGCCAGCAGCCCCGGACAGGGATGGGTCCCTGAAGCTTTCTTT. This sequence encodes CASSPGQGWVPEAFF.

The CDR3 bases are TGTGCCAGCCAAGAGAACCCAGGGGTCACAGATACGCAGTATTTT. Translated: CASQENPGVTDTQYF. The chain couples TRBV6-4 to TRBJ2-3; tentative D call: TRBD1 (6 bases). CDR1 MRHNA and CDR2 SNTAGT come from the germline V gene. The CDR3 length is 15 residues. V lost 8 bases and J lost 2, with 17 bases in between.

Only a few counts were recorded for this clone. The V gene is TRBV6-4, the J gene TRBJ1-1; TRBD1 might be the D (6 bases). The CDR3 loop spans 14 amino acids. Germline loops: CDR1 MRHNA, CDR2 SNTAGT. V lost 2 bases to trimming and J lost 4 bases, with 11 bases between them. This chain's CDR3 is CASSDTQGSTEAFF. CDR3 nucleotide sequence: TGTGCCAGCAGTGACACACAGGGCAGCACTGAAGCTTTCTTT.

The chain recombines TRBV27 with TRBJ2-7, with D possibly being TRBD2 (6 bases). The CDR3 consists of 12 residues. Germline CDR1 and CDR2: MNHEY and SMNVEV (reference sequence). The V end was cut by 4 bases, the J end by 2 bases, with 6 bases between. The CDR3 protein is CASSSGAYEQYF. For the CDR3, the DNA is TGTGCCAGCAGTTCGGGGGCCTACGAGCAGTACTTC.

The chain couples TRBV5-4 to TRBJ1-5; 10 nucleotides align to TRBD1. The CDR3 runs 15 residues. V shed 0 bases and J 7 bases; nucleotides not matched to a gene: 4. The germline gives CDR1 SGHNT, CDR2 YYREEE (reference sequence). This chain's CDR3 is CASSLGGTGEQPQHF. CDR3 sequence (DNA): TGTGCCAGCAGCTTGGGAGGGACAGGGGAGCAGCCCCAGCATTTT.

The chain carries TRBV5-6 and TRBJ2-5; 8 bases fit TRBD2. Per germline, CDR1 SGHDT and CDR2 YYEEEE. The CDR3 length is 16 residues. V shed 0 bases and J 0 bases; nucleotides not matched to a gene: 4. The CDR3 is CASSLVTSAHQETQYF. CDR3 sequence (DNA): TGTGCCAGCAGCTTGGTGACTAGCGCCCACCAAGAGACCCAGTACTTC.

This clone has a handful of counts. The rearrangement links TRBV6-1 to TRBJ2-7, with 8 bases fitting TRBD1. V trimming: 0 bases; J trimming: 3 bases; junction bases outside the gene matches: 7. Germline V gene sequence: CDR1 MNHNS, CDR2 SASEGT. The CDR3 has 16 residues. The CDR3 sequence: CASSEALSGGIYEQYF. The CDR3 region has the DNA TGTGCCAGCAGTGAAGCCCTGTCAGGGGGCATCTACGAGCAGTACTTC.

This clone was picked up a small number of times. This rearrangement joins TRBV4-1 to TRBJ2-7; the match to TRBD1 covers 11 bases. Trimming took 4 bases from V and 1 from J; bases not matched to a gene: 3. This CDR3 contains 15 residues. Germline V CDR1 and CDR2: MGHRA, YSYEKL. CDR3 bases: TGCGCCAGCAGCCTCGGGACAGGGGGTTCCTACGAGCAGTACTTC. Protein product: CASSLGTGGSYEQYF.

V usage is TRBV5-1 and J usage is TRBJ1-4; maybe TRBD1 (6 bases). Germline assignment: CDR1 SGHRS and CDR2 YFSETQ. This CDR3 comprises 14 residues. V was clipped by 4 bases and J by 5 bases, with 12 bases between them. DNA of the CDR3: TGCGCCAGCAGCGGAACACAGGGAAATGAAAAACTGTTTTTT. Amino acid sequence: CASSGTQGNEKLFF. Filled out from reference TRBV5-1 and TRBJ1-4, the complete variable domain reads KAGVTQTPRYLIKTRGQQVTLSCSPISGHRSVSWYQQTPGQGLQFLFEYFSETQRNKGNFPGRFSGRQFSNSRSEMNVSTLELGDSALYLCASSGTQGNEKLFFGSGTQLSVL.

The chain couples TRBV5-1 to TRBJ2-3; 9 nucleotides match TRBD1. Germline assignment: CDR1 SGHRS and CDR2 YFSETQ. This CDR3 has 15 amino acids. The ends lost 2 bases at V and 0 bases at J; junction bases unmatched: 1. The CDR3 region is CASSFGTGSTDTQYF. The CDR3 region has the DNA TGCGCCAGCAGCTTCGGGACAGGGAGCACAGATACGCAGTATTTT.

The V call is TRBV9, the J call TRBJ2-7; D gene uncertain. CDR1 and CDR2 (germline): SGDLS, YYNGEE. The V end was cut by 0 bases, the J end by 3 bases, with 10 bases between. CDR3 length: 14 residues. The CDR3 reads CASSVVDWSYEQYF. DNA of the CDR3: TGTGCCAGCAGCGTAGTAGACTGGAGCTACGAGCAGTACTTC.

The rearrangement links TRBV7-8 to TRBJ2-3; TRBD1 aligns across 8 bases. Trimming removed 5 bases from V and 2 bases from J; junction bases left unmatched: 6. CDR1 and CDR2 from the germline V gene are SGHVS and FQNEAQ. The CDR3 covers 15 residues. CDR3 sequence reads: CASSRGQVNTDTQYF. The CDR3 DNA reads as TGTGCCAGCAGCAGGGGACAGGTGAACACAGATACGCAGTATTTT.

This clone was recorded a few times. This chain connects TRBV6-1 to TRBJ2-3; 10 positions agree with TRBD2. Germline V gives CDR1 MNHNS, CDR2 SASEGT. V shed 1 base and J 0 bases; nucleotides not matched to a gene: 1. This CDR3 contains 16 residues. As DNA, the CDR3 is TGTGCCAGCAGTGAAGGAGCGGGGGGGAGCACAGATACGCAGTATTTT. Translated, it gives CASSEGAGGSTDTQYF.

This clone was seen only a few times. Other DNA variants within this sample encode the same CDR3. V gene TRBV7-7 combines with J gene TRBJ2-2, with TRBD1 as a possible D gene (6 bases). CDR1 is SSHAT and CDR2 is FNYEAQ in the germline V gene (reference sequence). The CDR3 contains 16 residues. V gave up 4 bases and J gave up 3 bases, with 15 bases separating them. CDR3 residues: CASSSWIGGDTGELFF. The CDR3 bases are TGTGCCAGCAGCTCTTGGATAGGGGGAGACACCGGGGAGCTGTTTTTT.

The rearrangement uses TRBV5-6 and TRBJ2-2; possible D gene TRBD1, 6 bases. The ends were cut back, 0 bases at V and 4 bases at J, with 19 bases in the middle. There are 18 residues in the CDR3. CDR1 SGHDT and CDR2 YYEEEE come from the germline V gene. The CDR3 region has the DNA TGTGCCAGCAGCTTGGCCCCAGGGGCTACGTCTAGCACCGGGGAGCTGTTTTTT. Amino acid sequence: CASSLAPGATSSTGELFF.

The genes are TRBV14 and TRBJ1-1; no clear D gene. V was cut by 3 bases and J by 7 bases, with 9 bases left in between. Germline CDR1 is SGHDN and CDR2 is FVKESK. CDR3 length: 12 amino acids. The CDR3 sequence is CASSQLRREAFF. Here the CDR3 DNA reads TGTGCCAGCAGCCAGCTGCGGCGTGAAGCTTTCTTT.

This sequence joins TRBV5-1 and TRBJ2-3, with TRBD1 matching 12 bases. Losses at the gene ends were 5 bases for V and 4 bases for J; bases not matched to a gene: 8. Germline CDR1 is SGHRS and CDR2 is YFSETQ. This CDR3 comprises 16 residues. The CDR3 DNA sequence: TGCGCCAGCAGTCAATCCGGGACAGGGGGCGCAGATACGCAGTATTTT. This sequence encodes CASSQSGTGGADTQYF.

The CDR3 protein is CASSATGRLTYNEQFF. CDR3 DNA sequence: TGTGCCAGCAGCGCAACAGGACGCCTGACCTACAATGAGCAGTTCTTC. The chain recombines TRBV9 with TRBJ2-1; perhaps TRBD1 as D (5 bases). Trimming cost V 3 bases and J 2 bases, with 15 bases left between them. CDR1 and CDR2 from the germline V gene are SGDLS and YYNGEE. The length of the CDR3 is 16 residues.

This clone was counted a few times. V is TRBV5-1 and J is TRBJ2-1; TRBD1 agrees at 7 bases. Unmatched junction bases numbered 6, after V lost 4 bases and J lost 8 bases. There are 13 residues in the CDR3. The germline gives CDR1 SGHRS, CDR2 YFSETQ. This CDR3 is CASSTTGFDEQFF. The CDR3 nucleotides are TGCGCCAGCAGCACGACAGGGTTCGATGAGCAGTTCTTC.

Only a few counts were recorded for this clone. This chain uses TRBV5-1 with TRBJ1-1; TRBD1 matches at 9 bases. Germline lookup yields CDR1 SGHRS and CDR2 YFSETQ. This CDR3 is built from 15 residues. The ends lost 3 bases at V and 1 base at J; junction bases unmatched: 4. CDR3 sequence: CASSWGQGPNTEAFF. CDR3 DNA: TGCGCCAGCAGCTGGGGACAGGGACCGAACACTGAAGCTTTCTTT. Filled out from reference TRBV5-1 and TRBJ1-1, the complete variable domain reads KAGVTQTPRYLIKTRGQQVTLSCSPISGHRSVSWYQQTPGQGLQFLFEYFSETQRNKGNFPGRFSGRQFSNSRSEMNVSTLELGDSALYLCASSWGQGPNTEAFFGQGTRLTVV.

This chain joins TRBV6-4 and TRBJ1-5; 7 bases agree with TRBD1. CDR1 MRHNA and CDR2 SNTAGT come from the germline V gene. This CDR3 spans 15 amino acids. V was pared by 3 bases and J by 5 bases, with 7 bases of the junction left unmatched. CDR3 sequence reads: CASSESTGSDQPQHF. In DNA form, the CDR3 reads TGTGCCAGCAGTGAGTCGACAGGGTCCGATCAGCCCCAGCATTTT.

This clone was found a few times. The rearrangement uses TRBV4-1 and TRBJ1-5; D remains unclear. The germline gives CDR1 MGHRA, CDR2 YSYEKL. The CDR3 is made up of 16 amino acids. Between the trimmed V and J ends, which lost 4 bases and 3 bases, there was a span of 16 bases. CDR3 sequence reads: CASSPWAGDSNQPQHF. The CDR3 nucleotides are TGCGCCAGCAGCCCCTGGGCGGGTGACTCCAATCAGCCCCAGCATTTT.

The chain is built from TRBV2 and TRBJ1-1; possible D gene TRBD1, 6 bases. Germline values: CDR1 SNHLY, CDR2 FYNNEI. V lost 6 bases and J 4 bases, leaving 15 bases between the germline ends. The CDR3 sequence is 14 residues long. CDR3 coding DNA: TGTGCCAGCAGAGCCGGGACAATTGTCACTGAAGCTTTCTTT. Its protein is CASRAGTIVTEAFF.